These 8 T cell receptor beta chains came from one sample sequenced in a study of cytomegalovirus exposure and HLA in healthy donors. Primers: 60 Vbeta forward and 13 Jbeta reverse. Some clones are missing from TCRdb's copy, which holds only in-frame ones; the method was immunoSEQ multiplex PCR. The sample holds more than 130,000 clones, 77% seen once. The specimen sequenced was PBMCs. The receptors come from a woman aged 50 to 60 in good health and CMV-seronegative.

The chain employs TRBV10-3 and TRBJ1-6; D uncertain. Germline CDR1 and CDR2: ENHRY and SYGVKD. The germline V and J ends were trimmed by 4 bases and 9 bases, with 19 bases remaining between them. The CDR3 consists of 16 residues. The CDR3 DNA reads TGTGCCATCAGTGTCCAATCCGTCCAACGGGGTTCACCCCTCCACTTT. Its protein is CAISVQSVQRGSPLHF.

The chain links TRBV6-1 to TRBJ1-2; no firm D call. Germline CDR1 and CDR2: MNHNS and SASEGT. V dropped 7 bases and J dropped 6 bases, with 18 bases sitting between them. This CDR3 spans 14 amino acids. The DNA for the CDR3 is TGTGCCAGCATTTCCCTCAGGTTCGGGGATGGCTACACCTTC. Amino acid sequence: CASISLRFGDGYTF.

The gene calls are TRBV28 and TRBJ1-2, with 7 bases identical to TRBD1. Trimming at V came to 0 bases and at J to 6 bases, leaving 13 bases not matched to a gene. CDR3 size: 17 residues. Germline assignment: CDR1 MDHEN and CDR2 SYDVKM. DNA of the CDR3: TGTGCCAGCAGTTTATGGAAGAAAGGGACAGCCTTAGATGGCTACACCTTC. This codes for CASSLWKKGTALDGYTF.

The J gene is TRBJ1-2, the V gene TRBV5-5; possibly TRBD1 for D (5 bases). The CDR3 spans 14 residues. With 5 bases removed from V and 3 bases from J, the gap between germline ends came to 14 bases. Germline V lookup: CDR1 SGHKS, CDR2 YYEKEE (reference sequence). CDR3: CASSPGGYDYGYTF. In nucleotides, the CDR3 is TGTGCCAGCAGTCCGGGGGGATATGACTATGGCTACACCTTC. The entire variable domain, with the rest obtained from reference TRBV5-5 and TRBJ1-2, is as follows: DAGVTQSPTHLIKTRGQQVTLRCSPISGHKSVSWYQQVLGQGPQFIFQYYEKEERGRGNFPDRFSARQFPNYSSELNVNALLLGDSALYLCASSPGGYDYGYTFGSGTRLTVV.

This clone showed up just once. As DNA, the CDR3 is TGTGCCAGCAGCCTCTCAGGGGTCACTGAAGCTTTCTTT. Amino acids: CASSLSGVTEAFF. The rearrangement joins TRBV7-9 to TRBJ1-1, with D possibly being TRBD1 (6 bases). CDR1 and CDR2 (germline): SEHNR, FQNEAQ (reference sequence). The V and J ends lost 5 bases and 4 bases respectively, with 11 bases between them. This CDR3 comprises 13 residues.

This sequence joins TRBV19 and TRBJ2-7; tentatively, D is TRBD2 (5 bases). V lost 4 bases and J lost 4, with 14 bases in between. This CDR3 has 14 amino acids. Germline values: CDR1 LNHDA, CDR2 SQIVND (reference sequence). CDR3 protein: CASSTGRGSYEQYF. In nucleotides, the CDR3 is TGTGCCAGTAGTACAGGTCGGGGATCATACGAGCAGTACTTC.

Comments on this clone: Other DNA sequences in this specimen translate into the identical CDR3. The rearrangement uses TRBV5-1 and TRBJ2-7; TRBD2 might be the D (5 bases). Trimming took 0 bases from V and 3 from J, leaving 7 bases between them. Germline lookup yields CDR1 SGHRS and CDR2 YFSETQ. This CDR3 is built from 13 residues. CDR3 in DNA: TGCGCCAGCAGCTTGGCTAGCAGCTACGAGCAGTACTTC. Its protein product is CASSLASSYEQYF.

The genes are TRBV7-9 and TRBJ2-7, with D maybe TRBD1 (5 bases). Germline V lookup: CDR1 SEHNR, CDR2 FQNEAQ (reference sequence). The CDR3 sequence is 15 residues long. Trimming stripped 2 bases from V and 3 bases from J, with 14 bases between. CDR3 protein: CASSLIGQGNYEQYF. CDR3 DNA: TGTGCCAGCAGCTTAATTGGGCAGGGAAACTACGAGCAGTACTTC. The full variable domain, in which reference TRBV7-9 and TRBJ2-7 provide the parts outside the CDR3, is DTGVSQNPRHKITKRGQNVTFRCDPISEHNRLYWYRQTLGQGPEFLTYFQNEAQLEKSRLLSDRFSAERPKGSFSTLEIQRTEQGDSAMYLCASSLIGQGNYEQYFGPGTRLTVT.